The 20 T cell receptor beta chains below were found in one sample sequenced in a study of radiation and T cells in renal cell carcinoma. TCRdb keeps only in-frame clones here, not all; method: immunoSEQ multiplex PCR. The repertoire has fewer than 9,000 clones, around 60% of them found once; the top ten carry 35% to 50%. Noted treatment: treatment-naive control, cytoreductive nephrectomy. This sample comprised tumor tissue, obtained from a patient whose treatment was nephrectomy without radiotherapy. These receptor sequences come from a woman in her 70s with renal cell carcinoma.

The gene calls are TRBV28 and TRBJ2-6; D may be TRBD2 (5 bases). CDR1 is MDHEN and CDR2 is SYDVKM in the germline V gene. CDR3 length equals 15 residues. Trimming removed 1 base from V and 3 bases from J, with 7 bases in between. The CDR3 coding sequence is TGTGCCAGCAGTTTATCCGGGAATGGGGCCAACGTCCTGACTTTC. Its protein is CASSLSGNGANVLTF.

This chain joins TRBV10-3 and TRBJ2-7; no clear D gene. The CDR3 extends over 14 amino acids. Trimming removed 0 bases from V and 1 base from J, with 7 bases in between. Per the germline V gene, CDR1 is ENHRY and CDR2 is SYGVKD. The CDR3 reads CAISESSRSYEQYF. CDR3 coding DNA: TGTGCCATCAGTGAGTCGAGTCGGTCCTACGAGCAGTACTTC.

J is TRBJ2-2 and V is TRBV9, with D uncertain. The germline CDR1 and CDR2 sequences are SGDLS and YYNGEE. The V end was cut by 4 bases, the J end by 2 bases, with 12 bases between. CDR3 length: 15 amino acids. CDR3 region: CASSPRPLNTGELFF. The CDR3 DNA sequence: TGTGCCAGCAGCCCCAGGCCATTAAACACCGGGGAGCTGTTTTTT.

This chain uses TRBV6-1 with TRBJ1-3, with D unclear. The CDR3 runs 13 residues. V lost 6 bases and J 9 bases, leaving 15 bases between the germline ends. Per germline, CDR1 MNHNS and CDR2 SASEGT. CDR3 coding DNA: TGTGCCAGCAGCCGGACGGCGGAAGGCACCATATATTTT. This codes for CASSRTAEGTIYF.

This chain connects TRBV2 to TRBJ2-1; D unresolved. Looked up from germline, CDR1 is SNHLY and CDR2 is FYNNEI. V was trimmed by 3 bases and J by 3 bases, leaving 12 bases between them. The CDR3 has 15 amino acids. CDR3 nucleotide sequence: TGTGCCAGCAGTGATGGCAGGACGTTCTACAATGAGCAGTTCTTC. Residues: CASSDGRTFYNEQFF.

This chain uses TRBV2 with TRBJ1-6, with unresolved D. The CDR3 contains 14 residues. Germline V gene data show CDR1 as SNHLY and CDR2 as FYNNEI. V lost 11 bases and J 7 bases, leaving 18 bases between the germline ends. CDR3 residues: CAATRLGSNSPLHF. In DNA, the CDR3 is TGTGCCGCCACCCGATTGGGGTCCAATTCACCCCTCCACTTT.

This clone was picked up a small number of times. The CDR3 sequence: CASSLVQETQYF. In DNA form, the CDR3 reads TGTGCCAGCAGCTTGGTCCAAGAGACCCAGTACTTC. The chain couples TRBV4-2 to TRBJ2-5; D remains ambiguous. CDR1 is LGHNA and CDR2 is YNFKEQ in the germline V gene. Trimming took 5 bases from V and 1 from J, leaving 5 bases between them. This CDR3 contains 12 residues.

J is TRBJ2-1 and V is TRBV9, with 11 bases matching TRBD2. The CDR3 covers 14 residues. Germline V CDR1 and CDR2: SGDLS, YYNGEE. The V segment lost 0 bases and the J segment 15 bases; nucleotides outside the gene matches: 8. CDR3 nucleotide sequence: TGTGCCAGCAGCGTAGATCCGACTAGCGGGGCGTCGTTCTTC. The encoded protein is CASSVDPTSGASFF.

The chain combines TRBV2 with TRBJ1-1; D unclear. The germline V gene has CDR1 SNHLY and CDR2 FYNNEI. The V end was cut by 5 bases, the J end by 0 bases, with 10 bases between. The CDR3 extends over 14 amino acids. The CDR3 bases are TGTGCCAGCAGTTATGACATCATGAACACTGAAGCTTTCTTT. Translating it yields CASSYDIMNTEAFF. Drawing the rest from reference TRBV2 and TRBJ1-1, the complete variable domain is EPEVTQTPSHQVTQMGQEVILRCVPISNHLYFYWYRQILGQKVEFLVSFYNNEISEKSEIFDDQFSVERPDGSNFTLKIRSTKLEDSAMYFCASSYDIMNTEAFFGQGTRLTVV.

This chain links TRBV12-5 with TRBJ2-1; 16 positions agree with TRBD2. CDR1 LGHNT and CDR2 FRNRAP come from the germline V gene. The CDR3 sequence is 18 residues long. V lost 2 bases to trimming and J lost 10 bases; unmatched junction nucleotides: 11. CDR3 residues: CASGLLVDGTSGGVEQFF. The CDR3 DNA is TGTGCTAGTGGTTTGTTAGTGGATGGGACTAGCGGGGGGGTCGAGCAGTTCTTC.

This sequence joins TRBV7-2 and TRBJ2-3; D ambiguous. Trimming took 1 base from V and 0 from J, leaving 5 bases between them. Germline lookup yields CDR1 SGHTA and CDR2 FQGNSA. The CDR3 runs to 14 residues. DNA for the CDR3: TGTGCCAGCAGCTTAGGACCTAGCACAGATACGCAGTATTTT. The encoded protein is CASSLGPSTDTQYF.

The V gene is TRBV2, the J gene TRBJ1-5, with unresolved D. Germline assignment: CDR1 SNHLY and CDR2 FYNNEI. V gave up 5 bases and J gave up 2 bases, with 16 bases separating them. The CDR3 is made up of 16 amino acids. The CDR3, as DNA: TGTGCCAGCAGTTTCTCGGGTGTCGAGGGCAATCAGCCCCAGCATTTT. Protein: CASSFSGVEGNQPQHF. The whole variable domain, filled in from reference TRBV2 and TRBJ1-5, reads EPEVTQTPSHQVTQMGQEVILRCVPISNHLYFYWYRQILGQKVEFLVSFYNNEISEKSEIFDDQFSVERPDGSNFTLKIRSTKLEDSAMYFCASSFSGVEGNQPQHFGDGTRLSIL.

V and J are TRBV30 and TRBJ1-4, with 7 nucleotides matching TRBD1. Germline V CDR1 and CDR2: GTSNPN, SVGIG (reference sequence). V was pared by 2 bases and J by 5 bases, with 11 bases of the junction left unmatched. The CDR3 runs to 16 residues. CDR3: CAWSRGRTVENEKLFF. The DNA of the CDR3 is TGTGCCTGGAGTAGGGGGCGGACAGTTGAGAATGAAAAACTGTTTTTT.

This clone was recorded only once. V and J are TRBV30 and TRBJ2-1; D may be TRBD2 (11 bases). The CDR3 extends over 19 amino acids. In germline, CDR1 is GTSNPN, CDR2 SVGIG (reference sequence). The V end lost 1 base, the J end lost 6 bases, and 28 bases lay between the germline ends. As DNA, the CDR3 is TGTGCCTGGAGTGGGGACAGGGGTAGCGCCGGGACTAGCGGCAATGAGCAGTTCTTC. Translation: CAWSGDRGSAGTSGNEQFF.

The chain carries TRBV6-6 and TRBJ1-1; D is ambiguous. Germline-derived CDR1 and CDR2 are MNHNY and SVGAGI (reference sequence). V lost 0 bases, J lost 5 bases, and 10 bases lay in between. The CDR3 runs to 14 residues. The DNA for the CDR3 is TGTGCCAGCAGTTACTCGACGGTGGGAACTGAAGCTTTCTTT. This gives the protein CASSYSTVGTEAFF.

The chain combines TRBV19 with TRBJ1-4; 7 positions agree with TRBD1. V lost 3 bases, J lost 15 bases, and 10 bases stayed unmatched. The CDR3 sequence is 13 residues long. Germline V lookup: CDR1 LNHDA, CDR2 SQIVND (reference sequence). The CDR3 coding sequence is TGTGCCAGTAGTATCGGACGGGGCAGGGGGATGTTTTTT. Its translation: CASSIGRGRGMFF.

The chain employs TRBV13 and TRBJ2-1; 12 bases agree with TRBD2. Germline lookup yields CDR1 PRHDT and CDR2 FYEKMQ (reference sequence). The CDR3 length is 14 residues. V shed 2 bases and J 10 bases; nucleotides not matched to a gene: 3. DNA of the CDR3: TGTGCCAGCAGCTTACTAGCGGGGGGGCGAGAGCAGTTCTTC. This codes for CASSLLAGGREQFF. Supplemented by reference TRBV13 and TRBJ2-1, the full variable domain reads AAGVIQSPRHLIKEKRETATLKCYPIPRHDTVYWYQQGPGQDPQFLISFYEKMQSDKGSIPDRFSAQQFSDYHSELNMSSLELGDSALYFCASSLLAGGREQFFGPGTRLTVL.

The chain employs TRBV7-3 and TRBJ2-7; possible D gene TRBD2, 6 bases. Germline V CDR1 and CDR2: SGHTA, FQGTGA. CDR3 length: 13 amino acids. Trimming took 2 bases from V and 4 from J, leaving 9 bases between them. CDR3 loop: CASSLDAGYEQYF. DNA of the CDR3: TGTGCCAGCAGCTTAGATGCGGGATACGAGCAGTACTTC.

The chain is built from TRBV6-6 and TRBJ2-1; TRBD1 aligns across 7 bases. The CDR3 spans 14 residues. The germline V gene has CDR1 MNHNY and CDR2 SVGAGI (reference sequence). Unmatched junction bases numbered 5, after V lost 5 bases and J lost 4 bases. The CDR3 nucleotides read TGTGCCAGCAGTGAGACAGGGCCATACAATGAGCAGTTCTTC. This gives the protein CASSETGPYNEQFF.

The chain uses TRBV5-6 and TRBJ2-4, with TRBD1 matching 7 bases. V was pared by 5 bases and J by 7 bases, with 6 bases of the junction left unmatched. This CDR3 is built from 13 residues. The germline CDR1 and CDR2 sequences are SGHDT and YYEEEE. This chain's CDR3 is CASREQGRNIQYF. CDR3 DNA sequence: TGTGCCAGCAGAGAACAGGGGCGTAACATTCAGTACTTC.